The T cell receptor (beta chain) under discussion was sequenced for a study of blood T cell repertoires in COVID-19. The assay was immunoSEQ multiplex PCR, and TCRdb's table has in-frame clones only and misses some. The sample yields 310,000 or so clones, approximately 86% seen once. The CDR3 totals 17 residues. CDR1 is SEHNR and CDR2 is FQNEAQ in the germline V gene (reference sequence). The V and J ends lost 4 bases and 2 bases, in that order; junction bases with no gene match: 7. The material sequenced was PBMCs or T cells enriched from blood (not recorded which). The chain uses TRBV7-9 and TRBJ1-3, with 11 bases lining up with TRBD1. The sequence derives from a woman aged 18-30 years who had recovered from COVID-19. For the CDR3, the DNA is TGTGCCAGCAGCTCGTTTCCGGACAGGGGGCCTGGAAACACCATATATTTT. It yields the protein CASSSFPDRGPGNTIYF.